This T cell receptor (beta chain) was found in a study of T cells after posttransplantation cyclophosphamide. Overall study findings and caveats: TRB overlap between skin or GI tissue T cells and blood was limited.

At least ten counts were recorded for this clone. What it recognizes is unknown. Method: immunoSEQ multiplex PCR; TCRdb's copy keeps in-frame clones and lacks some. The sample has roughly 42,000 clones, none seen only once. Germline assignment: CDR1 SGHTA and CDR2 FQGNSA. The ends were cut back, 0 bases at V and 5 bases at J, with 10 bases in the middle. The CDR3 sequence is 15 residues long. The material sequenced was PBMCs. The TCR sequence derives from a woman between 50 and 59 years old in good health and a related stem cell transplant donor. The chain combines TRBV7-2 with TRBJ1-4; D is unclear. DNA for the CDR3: TGTGCCAGCAGCTTAGCGGGAGAACTCAATGAAAAACTGTTTTTT. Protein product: CASSLAGELNEKLFF.